These 2 T cell receptor beta chains were all obtained from the same sample, sequenced in a study of identical twins. TCRdb ran MiXCR on the 5' RACE reads and lists one entry per CDR3 protein. The table lists approximately 700,000 distinct CDR3 sequences, 15% to 20% of them singletons. The sample also formed part of further work on T cells expressing NK-cell markers.

Sequencing was performed on PBMCs. The receptors were sampled from a woman younger than 35 in good health.

The rearrangement links TRBV29-1 to TRBJ2-7, with 13 nucleotides matching TRBD2. In germline, CDR1 is SQVTM, CDR2 ANQGSEA. The junction had 5 bases not matched to a gene; V was cut back by 6 bases and J by 3 bases. CDR3 length: 14 residues. The CDR3 region has the DNA TGCAGCGTACGACTAGCGGGAGGTTTCTACGAGCAGTACTTC. Translated: CSVRLAGGFYEQYF.

As concerns this clonotype: This CDR3 is missing its conserved last phenylalanine or tryptophan, likely due to a read error. V gene TRBV12-5 combines with J gene TRBJ2-7, with D perhaps given as TRBD1 or TRBD2 (5 bases each). Trimming removed 5 bases at V and 5 bases at J, with 16 bases between. This CDR3 comprises 14 residues. Per the germline V gene, CDR1 is LGHNT and CDR2 is FRNRAP. Written as DNA, the CDR3 is TGTGCTAGTGGTCCGCAGGGATCCGGGAACGAGCAGTACTCC. Translated: CASGPQGSGNEQYS.